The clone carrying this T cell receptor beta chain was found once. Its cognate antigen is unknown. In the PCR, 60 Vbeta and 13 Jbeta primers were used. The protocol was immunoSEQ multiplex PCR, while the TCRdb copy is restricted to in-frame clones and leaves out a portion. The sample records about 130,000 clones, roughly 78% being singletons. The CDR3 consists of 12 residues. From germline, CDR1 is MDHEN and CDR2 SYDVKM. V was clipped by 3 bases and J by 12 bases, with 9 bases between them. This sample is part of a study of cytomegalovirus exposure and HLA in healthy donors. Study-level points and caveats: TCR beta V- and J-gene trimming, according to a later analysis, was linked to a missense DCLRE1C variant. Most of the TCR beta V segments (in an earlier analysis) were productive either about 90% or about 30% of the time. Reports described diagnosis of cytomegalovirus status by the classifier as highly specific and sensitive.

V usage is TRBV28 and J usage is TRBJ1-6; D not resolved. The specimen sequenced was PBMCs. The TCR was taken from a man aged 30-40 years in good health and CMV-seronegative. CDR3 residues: CASSFRPGPLHF. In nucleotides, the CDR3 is TGTGCCAGCAGTTTCAGACCGGGACCCCTCCACTTT.